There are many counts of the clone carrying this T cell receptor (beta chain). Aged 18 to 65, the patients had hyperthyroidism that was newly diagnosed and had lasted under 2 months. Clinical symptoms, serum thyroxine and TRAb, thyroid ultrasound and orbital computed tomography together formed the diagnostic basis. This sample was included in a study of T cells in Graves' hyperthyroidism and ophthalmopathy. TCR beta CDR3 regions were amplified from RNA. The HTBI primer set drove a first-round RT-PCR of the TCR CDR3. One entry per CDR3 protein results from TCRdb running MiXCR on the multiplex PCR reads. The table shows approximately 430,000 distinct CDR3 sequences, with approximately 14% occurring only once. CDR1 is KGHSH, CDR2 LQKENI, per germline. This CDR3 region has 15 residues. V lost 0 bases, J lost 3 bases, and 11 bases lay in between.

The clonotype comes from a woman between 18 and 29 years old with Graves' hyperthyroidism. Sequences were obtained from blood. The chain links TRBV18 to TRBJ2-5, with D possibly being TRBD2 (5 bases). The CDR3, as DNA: TGTGCCAGCTCACCACCTTCGGGGAACAAAGAGACCCAGTACTTC. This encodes CASSPPSGNKETQYF.